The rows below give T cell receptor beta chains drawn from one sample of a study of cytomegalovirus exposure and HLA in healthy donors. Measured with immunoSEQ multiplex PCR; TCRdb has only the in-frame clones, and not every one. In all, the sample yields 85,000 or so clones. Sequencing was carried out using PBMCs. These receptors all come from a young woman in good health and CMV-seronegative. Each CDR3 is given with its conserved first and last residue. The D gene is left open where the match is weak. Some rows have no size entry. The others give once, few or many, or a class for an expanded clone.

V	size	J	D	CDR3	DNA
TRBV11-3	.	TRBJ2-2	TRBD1	CASSSGQGRGNTGELFF	TGTGCCAGCAGCTCCGGACAGGGGCGCGGGAACACCGGGGAGCTGTTTTTT
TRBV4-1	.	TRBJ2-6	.	CASSQAVGASGANVLTF	TGCGCCAGCAGCCAAGCAGTTGGGGCCAGTGGGGCCAACGTCCTGACTTTC
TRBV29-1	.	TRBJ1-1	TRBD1	CSATTGRNTEAFF	TGCAGCGCAACGACAGGGCGGAACACTGAAGCTTTCTTT
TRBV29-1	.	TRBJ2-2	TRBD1	CSVGQGPPGELFF	TGCAGCGTTGGACAGGGGCCCCCCGGGGAGCTGTTTTTT
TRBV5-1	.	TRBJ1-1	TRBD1	CASSNGQGVYNTEAFF	TGCGCCAGCAGCAACGGACAGGGGGTGTACAACACTGAAGCTTTCTTT
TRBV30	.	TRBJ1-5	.	CAWSVSGGNQPQHF	TGTGCCTGGAGTGTTTCGGGTGGCAATCAGCCCCAGCATTTT
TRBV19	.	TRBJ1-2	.	CASSQSDGGGGNYGYTF	TGTGCCAGTAGCCAAAGTGACGGCGGCGGGGGTAACTATGGCTACACCTTC
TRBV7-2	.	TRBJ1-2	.	CASTSRGNYGYTF	TGTGCCAGCACCTCCAGGGGAAACTATGGCTACACCTTC
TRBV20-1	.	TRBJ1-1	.	CSASGNTEAFF	TGCAGTGCGTCAGGGAACACTGAAGCTTTCTTT
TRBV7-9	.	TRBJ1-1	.	CASSLTYRDTYSGEAFF	TGTGCCAGCAGCTTAACGTACCGGGACACCTACAGCGGTGAAGCTTTCTTT
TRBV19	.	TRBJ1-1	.	CASSIRGTWGTEAFF	TGTGCCAGTAGTATAAGGGGCACCTGGGGCACTGAAGCTTTCTTT
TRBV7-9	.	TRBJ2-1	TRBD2	CASSSEAGGLYNEQFF	TGTGCCAGCAGCTCGGAGGCGGGGGGGCTTTACAATGAGCAGTTCTTC
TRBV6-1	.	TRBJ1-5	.	CASARERDQPQHF	TGTGCCAGTGCCCGGGAGCGGGATCAGCCCCAGCATTTT
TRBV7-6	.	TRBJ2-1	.	CASSFTDAYNEQFF	TGTGCCAGCAGCTTCACAGATGCGTACAATGAGCAGTTCTTC
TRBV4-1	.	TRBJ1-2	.	CASSQPREGQYGYTF	TGCGCCAGCAGCCAACCCAGGGAAGGTCAATACGGCTACACCTTC
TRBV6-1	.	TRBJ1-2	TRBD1	CASSVLTGTARGYTF	TGTGCCAGCAGTGTCCTAACCGGGACAGCGCGCGGCTACACCTTC
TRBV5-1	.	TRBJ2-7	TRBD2	CASSLEGGRSHEQYF	TGCGCCAGCAGCTTGGAGGGCGGGAGGTCCCACGAGCAGTACTTC
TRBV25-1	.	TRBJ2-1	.	CASSGQGYNEQFF	TGTGCCAGCAGTGGGCAGGGCTACAATGAGCAGTTCTTC
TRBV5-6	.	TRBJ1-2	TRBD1	CASSLPPGQANYGYTF	TGTGCCAGCAGCTTGCCGCCTGGACAGGCCAACTATGGCTACACCTTC
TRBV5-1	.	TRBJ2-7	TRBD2	CASSPRASGSYEQYF	TGCGCCAGCAGCCCACGGGCTAGCGGGTCCTACGAGCAGTACTTC
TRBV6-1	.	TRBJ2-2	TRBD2	CASSANSGGANTGELFF	TGTGCCAGCAGTGCAAATAGCGGGGGGGCCAACACCGGGGAGCTGTTTTTT
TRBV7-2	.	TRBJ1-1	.	CASSPFMNTEAFF	TGTGCCAGCAGCCCCTTTATGAACACTGAAGCTTTCTTT
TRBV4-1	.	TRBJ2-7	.	CASSQDPLQAYEQYF	TGCGCCAGCAGCCAAGACCCGTTACAAGCCTACGAGCAGTACTTC
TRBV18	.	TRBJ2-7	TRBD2	CASSRSGQSGAKRHEQYF	TGTGCCAGCTCACGCTCGGGGCAAAGCGGGGCCAAGCGACACGAGCAGTACTTC
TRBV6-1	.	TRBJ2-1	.	CASSGGSSYNEQFF	TGTGCCAGCAGTGGTGGTAGCTCCTACAATGAGCAGTTCTTC
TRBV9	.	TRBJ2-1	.	CASSVAGVGNEQFF	TGTGCCAGCAGCGTAGCGGGGGTAGGAAATGAGCAGTTCTTC
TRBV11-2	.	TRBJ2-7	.	CASSLGQVYEQYF	TGTGCCAGCAGCTTAGGTCAGGTTTACGAGCAGTACTTC
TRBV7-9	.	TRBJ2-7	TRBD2	CASSVTSGGTYEQYF	TGTGCCAGCAGCGTTACTAGCGGGGGGACCTACGAGCAGTACTTC
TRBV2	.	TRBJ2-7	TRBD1	CASSGDRGTYEQYF	TGTGCCAGCAGTGGCGACAGGGGCACCTACGAGCAGTACTTC
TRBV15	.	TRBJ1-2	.	CATSRELQGDGYTF	TGTGCCACCAGCAGAGAATTGCAGGGTGATGGCTACACCTTC
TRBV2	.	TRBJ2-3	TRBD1	CASSLEGAYTQYF	TGTGCCAGCAGTCTAGAGGGGGCGTATACGCAGTATTTT
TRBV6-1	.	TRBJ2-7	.	CASSEWGVSYEQYF	TGTGCCAGCAGTGAATGGGGGGTTTCGTACGAGCAGTACTTC
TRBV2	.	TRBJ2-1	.	CASSDRLTGWGLSSYNEQFF	TGTGCCAGCAGTGACAGGTTAACAGGATGGGGACTGAGCTCCTACAATGAGCAGTTCTTC
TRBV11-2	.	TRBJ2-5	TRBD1	CASSLVGTGQETQYF	TGTGCCAGCAGCTTAGTCGGGACAGGGCAAGAGACCCAGTACTTC
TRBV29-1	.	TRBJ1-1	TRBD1	CSVVDRGKNTEAFF	TGCAGCGTTGTGGACAGGGGGAAGAACACTGAAGCTTTCTTT
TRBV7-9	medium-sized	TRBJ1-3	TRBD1	CASSSTGISGNTIYF	TGTGCCAGCAGCTCGACAGGGATCTCTGGAAACACCATATATTTT
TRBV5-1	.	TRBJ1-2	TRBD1	CASSLGGQGNYGYTF	TGCGCCAGCAGCCTGGGGGGACAGGGAAACTATGGCTACACCTTC
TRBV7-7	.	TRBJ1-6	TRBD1	CASSLEAGGLVSPLHF	TGTGCTAGCAGCCTAGAGGCAGGGGGACTAGTTTCACCCCTCCACTTT
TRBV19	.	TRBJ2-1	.	CASSLPTGSSYNEQFF	TGTGCCAGTAGTCTCCCGACTGGGAGCTCCTACAATGAGCAGTTCTTC
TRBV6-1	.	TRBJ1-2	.	CASSESSARVNGYTF	TGTGCCAGCAGTGAAAGTTCAGCGAGGGTGAATGGCTACACCTTC
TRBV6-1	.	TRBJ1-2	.	CASGTQVIYGYTF	TGTGCCAGCGGGACACAGGTTATCTATGGCTACACCTTC
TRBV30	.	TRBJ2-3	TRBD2	CAGSLSGGGTDTQYF	TGTGCCGGGAGCCTTAGCGGGGGGGGCACAGATACGCAGTATTTT
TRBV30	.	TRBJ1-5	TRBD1	CAWSSGTGNQPQHF	TGTGCCTGGAGTTCCGGGACAGGTAATCAGCCCCAGCATTTT
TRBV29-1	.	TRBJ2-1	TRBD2	CSAGLAGNNEQFF	TGCAGCGCGGGACTAGCGGGAAACAATGAGCAGTTCTTC
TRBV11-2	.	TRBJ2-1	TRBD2	CASSSPGLALGNEQFF	TGTGCCAGCAGCTCCCCGGGACTAGCGCTCGGCAATGAGCAGTTCTTC
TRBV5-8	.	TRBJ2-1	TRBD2	CASSPVWGAGANEQFF	TGTGCCAGCAGCCCCGTGTGGGGAGCGGGAGCTAATGAGCAGTTCTTC
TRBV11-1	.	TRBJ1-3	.	CASSPGEGPGNTIYF	TGTGCCAGCAGCCCAGGGGAAGGCCCTGGAAACACCATATATTTT
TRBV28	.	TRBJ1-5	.	CASSLSGLNQPQHF	TGTGCCAGCAGTTTGTCCGGTCTCAATCAGCCCCAGCATTTT
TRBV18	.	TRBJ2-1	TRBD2	CASSPIAGGQDEQFF	TGTGCCAGCTCACCCATAGCGGGGGGCCAAGATGAGCAGTTCTTC
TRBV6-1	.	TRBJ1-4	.	CASSDLGGGNEKLFF	TGTGCCAGCAGTGATTTGGGGGGAGGTAATGAAAAACTGTTTTTT